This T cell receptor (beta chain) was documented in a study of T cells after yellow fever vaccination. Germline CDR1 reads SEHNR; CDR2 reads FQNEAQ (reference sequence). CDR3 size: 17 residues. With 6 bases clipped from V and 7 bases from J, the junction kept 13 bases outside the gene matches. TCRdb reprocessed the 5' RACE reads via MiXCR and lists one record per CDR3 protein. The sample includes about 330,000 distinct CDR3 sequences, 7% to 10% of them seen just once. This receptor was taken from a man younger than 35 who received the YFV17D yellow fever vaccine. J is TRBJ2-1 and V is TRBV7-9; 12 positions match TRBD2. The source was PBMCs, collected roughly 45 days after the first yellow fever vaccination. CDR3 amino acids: CASSPRSLTSGGNEQFF. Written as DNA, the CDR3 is TGTGCCAGCAGTCCCCGCTCGCTCACTAGCGGGGGGAATGAGCAGTTCTTC.